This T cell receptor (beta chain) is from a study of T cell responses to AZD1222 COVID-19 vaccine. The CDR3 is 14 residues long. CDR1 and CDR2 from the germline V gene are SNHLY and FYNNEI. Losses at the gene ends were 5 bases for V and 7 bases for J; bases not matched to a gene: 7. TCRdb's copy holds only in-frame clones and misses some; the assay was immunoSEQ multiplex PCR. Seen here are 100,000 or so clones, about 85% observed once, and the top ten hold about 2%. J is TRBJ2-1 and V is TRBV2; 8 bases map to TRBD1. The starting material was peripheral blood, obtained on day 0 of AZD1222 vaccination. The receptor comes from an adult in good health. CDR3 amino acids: CASSPRTGKNEQFF. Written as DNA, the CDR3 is TGTGCCAGCAGTCCACGGACAGGGAAGAATGAGCAGTTCTTC.